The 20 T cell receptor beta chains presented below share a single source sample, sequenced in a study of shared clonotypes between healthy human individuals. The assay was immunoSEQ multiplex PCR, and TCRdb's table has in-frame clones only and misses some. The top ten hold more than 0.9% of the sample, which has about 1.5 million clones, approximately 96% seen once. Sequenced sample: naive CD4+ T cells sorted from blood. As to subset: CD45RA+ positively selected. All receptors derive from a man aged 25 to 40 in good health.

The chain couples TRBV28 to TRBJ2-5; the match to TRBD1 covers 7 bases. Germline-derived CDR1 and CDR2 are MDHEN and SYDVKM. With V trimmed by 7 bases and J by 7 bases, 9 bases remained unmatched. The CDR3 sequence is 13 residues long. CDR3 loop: CASTPNSGGTQYF. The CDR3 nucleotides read TGTGCCAGCACTCCTAATTCAGGGGGGACCCAGTACTTC.

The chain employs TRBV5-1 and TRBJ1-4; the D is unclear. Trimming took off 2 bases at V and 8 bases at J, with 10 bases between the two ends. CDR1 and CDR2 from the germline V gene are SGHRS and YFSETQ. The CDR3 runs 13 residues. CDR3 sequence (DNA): TGCGCCAGCAGCTTTACAACAAGCGAAAAACTGTTTTTT. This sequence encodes CASSFTTSEKLFF.

CDR3 region: CASSALGGAQETQYF. CDR3 nucleotides: TGTGCCAGCAGTGCTCTAGGTGGGGCCCAAGAGACCCAGTACTTC. The chain carries TRBV6-5 and TRBJ2-5, with a possible D match to TRBD1 (5 bases). V was cut by 5 bases and J by 1 base, with 14 bases left in between. Germline CDR1 reads MNHEY; CDR2 reads SVGAGI. The CDR3 loop spans 15 amino acids.

The CDR3 bases are TGTGCCAGCAGCTTAGGTCGACAGGGGGCCTCTGGGGCCAACGTCCTGACTTTC. This translates into CASSLGRQGASGANVLTF. The rearrangement joins TRBV7-9 to TRBJ2-6; 10 nucleotides align to TRBD1. CDR3 length equals 18 residues. Germline V CDR1 and CDR2: SEHNR, FQNEAQ (reference sequence). V dropped 1 base and J dropped 0; count of bases not matched to a gene: 3.

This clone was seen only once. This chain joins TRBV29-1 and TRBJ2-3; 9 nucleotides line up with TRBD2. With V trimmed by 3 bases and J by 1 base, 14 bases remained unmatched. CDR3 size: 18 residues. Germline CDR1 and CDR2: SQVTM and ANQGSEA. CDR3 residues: CSVDFGSGRHLRTDTQYF. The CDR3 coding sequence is TGCAGCGTTGATTTCGGTAGCGGGAGACACCTTCGCACAGATACGCAGTATTTT.

CDR3 in DNA: TGTGCCAGCAGCTCACGAACAGCGAACACTGAAGCTTTCTTT. Its protein product is CASSSRTANTEAFF. This chain connects TRBV5-5 to TRBJ1-1; no clear D gene. The V gene's germline CDR1 is SGHKS and CDR2 YYEKEE (reference sequence). Trimming pared 3 bases from V and 1 base from J, leaving 10 bases between. CDR3 size: 14 residues. Full variable domain (outside the CDR3, taken from reference TRBV5-5 and TRBJ1-1): DAGVTQSPTHLIKTRGQQVTLRCSPISGHKSVSWYQQVLGQGPQFIFQYYEKEERGRGNFPDRFSARQFPNYSSELNVNALLLGDSALYLCASSSRTANTEAFFGQGTRLTVV.

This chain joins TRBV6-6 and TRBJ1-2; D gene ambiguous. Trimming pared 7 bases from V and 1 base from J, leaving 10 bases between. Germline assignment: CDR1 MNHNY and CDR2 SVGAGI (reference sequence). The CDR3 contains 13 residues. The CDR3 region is CASNPGVNYGYTF. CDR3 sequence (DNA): TGTGCCAGCAACCCAGGAGTTAACTATGGCTACACCTTC.

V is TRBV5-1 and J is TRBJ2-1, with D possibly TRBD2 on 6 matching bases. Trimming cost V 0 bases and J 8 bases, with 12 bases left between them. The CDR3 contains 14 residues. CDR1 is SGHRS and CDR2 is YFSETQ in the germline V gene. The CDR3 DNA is TGCGCCAGCAGCTTGGTCGGGAGCAGGGATGAGCAGTTCTTC. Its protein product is CASSLVGSRDEQFF. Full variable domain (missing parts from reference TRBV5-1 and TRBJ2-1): KAGVTQTPRYLIKTRGQQVTLSCSPISGHRSVSWYQQTPGQGLQFLFEYFSETQRNKGNFPGRFSGRQFSNSRSEMNVSTLELGDSALYLCASSLVGSRDEQFFGPGTRLTVL.

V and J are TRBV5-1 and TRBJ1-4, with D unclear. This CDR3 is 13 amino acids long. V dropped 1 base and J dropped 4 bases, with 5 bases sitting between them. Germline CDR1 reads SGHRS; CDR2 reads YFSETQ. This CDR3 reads CASSLLGNEKLFF. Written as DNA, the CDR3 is TGCGCCAGCAGCTTGTTGGGTAATGAAAAACTGTTTTTT.

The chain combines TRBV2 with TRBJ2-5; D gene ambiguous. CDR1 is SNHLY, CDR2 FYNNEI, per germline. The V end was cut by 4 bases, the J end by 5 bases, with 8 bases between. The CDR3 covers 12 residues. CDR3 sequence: CASSALGETQYF. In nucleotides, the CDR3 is TGTGCCAGCAGTGCCCTTGGGGAGACCCAGTACTTC.

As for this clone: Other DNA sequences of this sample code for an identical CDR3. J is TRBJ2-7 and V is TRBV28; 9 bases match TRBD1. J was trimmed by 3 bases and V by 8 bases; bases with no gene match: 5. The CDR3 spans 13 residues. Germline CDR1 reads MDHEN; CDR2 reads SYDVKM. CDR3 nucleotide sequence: TGTGCCAGCGTACAGGGGGCCGACTACGAGCAGTACTTC. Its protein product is CASVQGADYEQYF.

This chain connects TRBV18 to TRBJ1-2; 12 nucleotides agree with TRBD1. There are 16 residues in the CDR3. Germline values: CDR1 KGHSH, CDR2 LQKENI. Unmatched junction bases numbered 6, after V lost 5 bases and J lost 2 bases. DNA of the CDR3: TGTGCCAGCTCATCTAGGGGACAGGGGGCGAACTATGGCTACACCTTC. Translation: CASSSRGQGANYGYTF.

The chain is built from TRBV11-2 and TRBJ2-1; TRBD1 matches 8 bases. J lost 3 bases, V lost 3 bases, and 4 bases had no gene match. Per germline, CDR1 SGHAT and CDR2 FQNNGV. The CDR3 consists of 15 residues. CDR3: CASSFLRGRYNEQFF. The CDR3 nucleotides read TGTGCCAGCAGCTTCCTCAGGGGGCGCTACAATGAGCAGTTCTTC.

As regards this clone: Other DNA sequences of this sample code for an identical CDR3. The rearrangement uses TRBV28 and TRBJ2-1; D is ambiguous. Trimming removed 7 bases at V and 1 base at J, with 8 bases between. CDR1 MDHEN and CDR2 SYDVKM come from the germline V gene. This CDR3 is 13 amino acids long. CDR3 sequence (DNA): TGTGCCAGCATACGCGATTCCTACAATGAGCAGTTCTTC. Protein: CASIRDSYNEQFF.

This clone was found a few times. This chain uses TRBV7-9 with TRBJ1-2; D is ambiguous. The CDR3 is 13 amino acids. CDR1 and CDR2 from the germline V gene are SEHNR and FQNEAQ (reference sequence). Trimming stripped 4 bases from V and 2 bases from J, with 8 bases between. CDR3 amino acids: CASSSDPNYGYTF. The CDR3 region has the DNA TGTGCCAGCAGCTCGGACCCGAACTATGGCTACACCTTC.

The CDR3 coding sequence is TGTGCCAGCAGCTCCCCTGGACAGGGGCATGTCAATGAGCAGTTCTTC. Translation gives CASSSPGQGHVNEQFF. V is TRBV7-9 and J is TRBJ2-1; 9 nucleotides line up with TRBD1. The trim removed 4 bases at V and 6 bases at J, leaving 10 bases unmatched. The CDR3 totals 16 residues. In germline, CDR1 is SEHNR, CDR2 FQNEAQ (reference sequence).

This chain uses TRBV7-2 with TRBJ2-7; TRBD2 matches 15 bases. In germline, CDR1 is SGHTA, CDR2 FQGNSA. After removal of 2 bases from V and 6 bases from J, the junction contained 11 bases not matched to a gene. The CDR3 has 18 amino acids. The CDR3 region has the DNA TGTGCCAGCAGCTTACTTCCCCCTATGGGACTAGCGGGAGGCGAGCAGTACTTC. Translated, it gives CASSLLPPMGLAGGEQYF.

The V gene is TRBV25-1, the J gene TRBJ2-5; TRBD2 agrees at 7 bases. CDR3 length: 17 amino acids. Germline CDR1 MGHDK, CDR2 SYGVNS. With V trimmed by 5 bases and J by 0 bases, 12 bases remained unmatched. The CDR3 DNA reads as TGTGCCAGCAGTCCCAAGGTTCCAGCGGGGTACCAAGAGACCCAGTACTTC. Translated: CASSPKVPAGYQETQYF.

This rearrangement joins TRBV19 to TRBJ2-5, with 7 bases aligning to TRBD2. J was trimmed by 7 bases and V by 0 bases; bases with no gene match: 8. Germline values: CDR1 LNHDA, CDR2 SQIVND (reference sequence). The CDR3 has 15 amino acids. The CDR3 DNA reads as TGTGCCAGTAGTATAGATCCCGCGGGAGAGGGGACCCAGTACTTC. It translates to CASSIDPAGEGTQYF.

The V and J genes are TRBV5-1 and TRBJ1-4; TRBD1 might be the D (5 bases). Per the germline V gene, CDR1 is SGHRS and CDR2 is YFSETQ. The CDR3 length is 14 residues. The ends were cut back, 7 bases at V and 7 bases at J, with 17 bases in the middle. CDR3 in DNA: TGCGCCAGCGGCCGGGGACTATGGGGTGAAAAACTGTTTTTT. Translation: CASGRGLWGEKLFF. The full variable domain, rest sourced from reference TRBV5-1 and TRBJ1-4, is KAGVTQTPRYLIKTRGQQVTLSCSPISGHRSVSWYQQTPGQGLQFLFEYFSETQRNKGNFPGRFSGRQFSNSRSEMNVSTLELGDSALYLCASGRGLWGEKLFFGSGTQLSVL.